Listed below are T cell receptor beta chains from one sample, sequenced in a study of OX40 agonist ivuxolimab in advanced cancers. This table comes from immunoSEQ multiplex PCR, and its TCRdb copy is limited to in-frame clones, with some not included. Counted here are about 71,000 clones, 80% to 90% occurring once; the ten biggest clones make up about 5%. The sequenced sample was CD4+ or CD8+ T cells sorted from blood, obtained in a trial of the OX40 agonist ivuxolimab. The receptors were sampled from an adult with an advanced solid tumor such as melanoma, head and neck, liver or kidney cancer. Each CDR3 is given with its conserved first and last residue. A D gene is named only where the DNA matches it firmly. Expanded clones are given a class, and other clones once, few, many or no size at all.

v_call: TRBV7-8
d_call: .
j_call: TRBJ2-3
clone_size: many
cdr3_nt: TGTGCCAGCAGCTTAGGGGATAGCGCCTCGAGCGATACGCAGTATTTT
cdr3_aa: CASSLGDSASSDTQYF

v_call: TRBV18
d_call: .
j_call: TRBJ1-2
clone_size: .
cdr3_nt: TGTGCCAGCTCACCCCTCGGACAGCCCTATGGCTACACCTTC
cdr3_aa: CASSPLGQPYGYTF

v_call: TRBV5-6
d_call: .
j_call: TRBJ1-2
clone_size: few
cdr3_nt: TGTGCCAGCAGCCTGACTGCCCCTAGAGGCTACACCTTC
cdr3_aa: CASSLTAPRGYTF

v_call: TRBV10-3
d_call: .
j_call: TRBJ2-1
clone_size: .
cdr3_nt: TGTGCCATCAGGGGCGGGAACAATGAGCAGTTCTTC
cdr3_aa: CAIRGGNNEQFF

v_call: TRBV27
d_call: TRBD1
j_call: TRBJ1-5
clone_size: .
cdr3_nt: TGTGCCAGCAGTTTATCGGGGACAGGGGGGGGGAATCAGCCCCAGCATTTT
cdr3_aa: CASSLSGTGGGNQPQHF

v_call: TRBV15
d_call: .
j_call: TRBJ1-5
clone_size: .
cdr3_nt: TGTGCCACCACCCGGGGGGCGGGGGATCAGCCCCAGCATTTT
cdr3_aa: CATTRGAGDQPQHF

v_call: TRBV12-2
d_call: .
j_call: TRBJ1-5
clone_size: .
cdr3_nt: TGTGCAAGTCGACAACACGTACCCCCATTATATTATAGCAATCAGCCCCAGCATTTT
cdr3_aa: CASRQHVPPLYYSNQPQHF

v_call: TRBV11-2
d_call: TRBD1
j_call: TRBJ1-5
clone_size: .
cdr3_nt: TGTGCCAGCAGTCCCGGGACAGGGGTGTATCAGCCCCAGCATTTT
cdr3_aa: CASSPGTGVYQPQHF

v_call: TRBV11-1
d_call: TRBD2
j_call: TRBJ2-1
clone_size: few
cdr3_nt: TGTGCCAGCAGCTTCCTTGGACTAGCATCGTACAATGAGCAGTTCTTC
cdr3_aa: CASSFLGLASYNEQFF

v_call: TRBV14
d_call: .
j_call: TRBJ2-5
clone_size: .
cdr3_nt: TGTGCCAGCAGCCAAGATCTGGCCATTGGGACCCAGTACTTC
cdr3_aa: CASSQDLAIGTQYF

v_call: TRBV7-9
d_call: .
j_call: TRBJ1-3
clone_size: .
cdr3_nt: TGTGCCAGCAGCTTAGCGGAGGGTGGGACCATATATTTT
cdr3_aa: CASSLAEGGTIYF

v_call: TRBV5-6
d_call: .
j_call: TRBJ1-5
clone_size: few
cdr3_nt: TGTGCCAGCAGCTATGGCGGGGAAGCGCCCCAGCATTTT
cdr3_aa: CASSYGGEAPQHF

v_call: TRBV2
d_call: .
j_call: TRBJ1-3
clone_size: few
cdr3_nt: TGTGCCAGCAGTGGGATAAACTACTCTGGAAACACCATATATTTT
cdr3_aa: CASSGINYSGNTIYF

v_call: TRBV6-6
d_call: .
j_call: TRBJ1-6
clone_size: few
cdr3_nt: TGTGCCAGCAGTTACGCCCCCGGGACAACCCACTTT
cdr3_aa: CASSYAPGTTHF

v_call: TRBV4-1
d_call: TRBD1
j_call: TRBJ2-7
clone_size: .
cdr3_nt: TGCGCCAGCAGCCAAGGGGACAGGGGCGTCTTTGAGCAGTACTTC
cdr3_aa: CASSQGDRGVFEQYF

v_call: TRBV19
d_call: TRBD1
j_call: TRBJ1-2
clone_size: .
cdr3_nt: TGTGCCAGTAGGCCGGGAGGACAGGGCTATGGCTACACCTTC
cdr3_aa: CASRPGGQGYGYTF

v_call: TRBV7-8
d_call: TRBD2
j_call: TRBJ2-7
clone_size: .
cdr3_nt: TGTGCCAGCAAGGTATCTAGCGGGAGTTACTACGAGCAGTACTTC
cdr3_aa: CASKVSSGSYYEQYF

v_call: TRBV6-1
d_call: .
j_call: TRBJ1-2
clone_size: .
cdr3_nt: TGTGCCAGCAGCACGCACAGCTTGGATGGCTACACCTTC
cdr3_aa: CASSTHSLDGYTF

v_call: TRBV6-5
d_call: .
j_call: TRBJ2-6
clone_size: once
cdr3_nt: TGTGCCAGCAGTTATGATATGCCTGGGGCCAACGTCCTGACTTTC
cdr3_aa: CASSYDMPGANVLTF

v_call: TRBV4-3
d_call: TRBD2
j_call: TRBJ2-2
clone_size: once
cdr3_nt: TGCGCCAGCAGCCTCCTCCCCGGACTAGCGGGTGAGGAGCTGTTTTTT
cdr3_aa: CASSLLPGLAGEELFF

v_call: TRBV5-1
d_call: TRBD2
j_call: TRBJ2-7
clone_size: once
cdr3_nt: TGCGCCAGCAGCTATTCTTCGGGACTAGCCTACGAGCAGTACTTC
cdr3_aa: CASSYSSGLAYEQYF

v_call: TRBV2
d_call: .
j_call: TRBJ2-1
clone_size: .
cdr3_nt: TGTGCCAGCAACGCCGGAAGCAATGAGCAGTTCTTC
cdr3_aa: CASNAGSNEQFF

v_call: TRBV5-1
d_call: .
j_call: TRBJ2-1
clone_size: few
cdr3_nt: TGCGCCAGCAGCTTGGGTGGAACGAGCTCCTACAATGAGCAGTTCTTC
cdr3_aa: CASSLGGTSSYNEQFF

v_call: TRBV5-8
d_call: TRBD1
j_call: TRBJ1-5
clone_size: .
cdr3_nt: TGTGCCAGCAGCCCTGGAGGACAGGGATTAAGCAATCAGCCCCAGCATTTT
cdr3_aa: CASSPGGQGLSNQPQHF

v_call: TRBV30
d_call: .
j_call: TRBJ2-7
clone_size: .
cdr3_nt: TGTGCCTGGACCCCTGGGCGGGGAAGATACGAGCAGTACTTC
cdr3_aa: CAWTPGRGRYEQYF

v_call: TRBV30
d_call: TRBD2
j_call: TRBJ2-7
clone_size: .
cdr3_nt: TGTGCCTGGAGCCCGGCTCGCGGGAGCGACTACGAGCAGTACTTC
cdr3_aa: CAWSPARGSDYEQYF

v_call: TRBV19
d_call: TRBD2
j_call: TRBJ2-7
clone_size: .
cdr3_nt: TGTGCCAGTAGCCTCGGGGGGGTATACGAGCAGTACTTC
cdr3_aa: CASSLGGVYEQYF

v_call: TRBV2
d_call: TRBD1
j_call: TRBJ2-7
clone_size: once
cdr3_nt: TGTGCCAGCAGTGTGGACAGGCTTCGGGAGCAGTACTTC
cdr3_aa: CASSVDRLREQYF

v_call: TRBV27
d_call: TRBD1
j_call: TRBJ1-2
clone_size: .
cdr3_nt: TGTGCCAGCAGTTTCGCGGGACAGGGAATTAAAGGCTACACCTTC
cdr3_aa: CASSFAGQGIKGYTF

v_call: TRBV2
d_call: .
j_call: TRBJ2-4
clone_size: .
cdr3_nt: TGTGCCAGCCAAGGGTTAGCAACGGGGAACATTCAGTACTTC
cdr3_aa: CASQGLATGNIQYF

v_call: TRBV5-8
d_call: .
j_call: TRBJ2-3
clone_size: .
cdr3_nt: TGTGCCAGCAGCTTGGGGCAGCATTTTAGCACAGATACGCAGTATTTT
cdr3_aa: CASSLGQHFSTDTQYF

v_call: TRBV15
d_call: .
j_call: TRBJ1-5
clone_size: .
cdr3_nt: TGTGCCACCAGCAGAGATCCAGGACGTGGACAGCCCCAGCATTTT
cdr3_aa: CATSRDPGRGQPQHF

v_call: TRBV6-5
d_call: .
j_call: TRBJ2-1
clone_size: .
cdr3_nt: TGTGCCAGCAGTTATTACCGCTCTGGGTTCTTC
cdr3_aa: CASSYYRSGFF

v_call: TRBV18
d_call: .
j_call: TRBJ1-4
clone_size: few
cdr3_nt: TGTGCCAGCTCAAGGGCAGAGAATGAAAAACTGTTTTTT
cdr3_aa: CASSRAENEKLFF

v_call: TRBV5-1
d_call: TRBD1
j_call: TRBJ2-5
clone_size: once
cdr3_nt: TGCGCCAGCAGCCTCACTACGGACAGGGGGCGGGAGACCCAGTACTTC
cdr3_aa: CASSLTTDRGRETQYF

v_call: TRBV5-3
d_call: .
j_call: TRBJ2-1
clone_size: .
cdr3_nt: TGTGCCAGAAGCTTGTCACGCCATCGCTCCTACAATGAGCAGTTCTTC
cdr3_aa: CARSLSRHRSYNEQFF

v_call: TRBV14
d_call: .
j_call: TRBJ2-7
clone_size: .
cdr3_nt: TGTGCCAGCAGCCAAGTAGTCGGCTACGAGCAGTACTTC
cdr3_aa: CASSQVVGYEQYF